This T cell receptor (beta chain) was observed in a study of Graves' ophthalmopathy and Graves' hyperthyroidism. Trimming took 2 bases from V and 5 from J, leaving 9 bases between them. The germline V gene encodes CDR1 LNHDA and CDR2 SQIVND (reference sequence). This CDR3 spans 14 amino acids. TCR beta CDR3 regions were amplified from RNA transcripts. Second-round multiplex PCR came after a first-round RT-PCR that employed HTBI primers. TCRdb passed the multiplex PCR reads through MiXCR, listing each CDR3 protein once. The table includes some 380,000 distinct CDR3 sequences, just over 15% detected once. This clonotype was recorded at least ten times.

The specimen was peripheral blood. This TCR was recovered from a woman aged 18-35 years with stable Graves' hyperthyroidism. This rearrangement joins TRBV19 to TRBJ2-2; D gene unclear. The CDR3 here is CASSIRRRTGELFF. The CDR3 nucleotides read TGTGCCAGTAGTATAAGACGACGGACCGGGGAGCTGTTTTTT.